These 12 T cell receptor beta chains were all obtained from the same sample, sequenced in a study of CD4 T cells in relation to SARS-CoV-2 and coronaviruses. These receptors are not linked to any known antigen. Before the COVID-19 pandemic, during about 2010-2018, CD4+ T cells were taken from unexposed donors. The cells were cultured for about ten days before CD4+ T cells were isolated. Sequencing was performed with immunoSEQ multiplex PCR; in TCRdb, only in-frame clones are kept and a portion is missing. Here the sample spans over 20,000 clones, over 70% being singletons. The source material was CD4+ T cells from PBMCs, cultured in vitro. These receptors came from a human donor in good health.

The chain carries TRBV7-8 and TRBJ2-7; D gene ambiguous. The CDR3 is 12 amino acids. Trimming removed 5 bases from V and 3 bases from J, with 8 bases in between. Germline V gives CDR1 SGHVS, CDR2 FQNEAQ. The CDR3, as DNA: TGTGCCAGCAGCCGACTGGACTACGAGCAGTACTTC. Amino acid sequence: CASSRLDYEQYF.

This clone was counted a single time. This chain links TRBV19 with TRBJ1-1; D is unresolved. The CDR3 length is 14 residues. V was shortened by 3 bases and J by 1 base, with 9 bases between the two germline ends. CDR1 LNHDA and CDR2 SQIVND come from the germline V gene (reference sequence). The CDR3 DNA reads TGTGCCAGTAGTATGGACCTACCGAACACTGAAGCTTTCTTT. Residues: CASSMDLPNTEAFF.

V gene TRBV7-2 combines with J gene TRBJ2-6; no reliable D call. The germline V gene encodes CDR1 SGHTA and CDR2 FQGNSA. CDR3 size: 16 residues. With 6 bases removed from V and 0 bases from J, the gap between germline ends came to 12 bases. The CDR3 reads CASSYPTASGANVLTF. The CDR3 DNA follows: TGTGCCAGCAGTTACCCTACGGCCTCTGGGGCCAACGTCCTGACTTTC. Drawing the rest from reference TRBV7-2 and TRBJ2-6, the complete variable domain is GAGVSQSPSNKVTEKGKDVELRCDPISGHTALYWYRQSLGQGLEFLIYFQGNSAPDKSGLPSDRFSAERTGGSVSTLTIQRTQQEDSAVYLCASSYPTASGANVLTFGAGSRLTVL.

This chain links TRBV11-3 with TRBJ2-1; D is unresolved. CDR1 and CDR2 (germline): SGHNT, YENEEA. V gave up 0 bases and J gave up 9 bases, with 6 bases separating them. CDR3 size: 12 residues. CDR3 amino acids: CASSLEMGEQFF. The CDR3, as DNA: TGTGCCAGCAGCTTAGAGATGGGTGAGCAGTTCTTC.

The rearrangement links TRBV5-1 to TRBJ1-2; 7 nucleotides agree with TRBD1. There are 14 residues in the CDR3. The germline gives CDR1 SGHRS, CDR2 YFSETQ. Losses at the gene ends were 4 bases for V and 6 bases for J; bases not matched to a gene: 9. The CDR3 DNA sequence: TGCGCCAGCAGCCAGATAGACAGGGACAATGGCTACACCTTC. Encoded protein: CASSQIDRDNGYTF.

V gene TRBV7-9 combines with J gene TRBJ1-1; TRBD1 matches at 7 bases. V dropped 6 bases and J dropped 4; count of bases not matched to a gene: 5. CDR3 size: 13 residues. CDR1 and CDR2 from the germline V gene are SEHNR and FQNEAQ (reference sequence). This CDR3 reads CASSRQGGTEAFF. CDR3 bases: TGTGCCAGCAGTCGGCAGGGGGGCACTGAAGCTTTCTTT. Full variable domain (remainder filled in from reference TRBV7-9 and TRBJ1-1): DTGVSQNPRHKITKRGQNVTFRCDPISEHNRLYWYRQTLGQGPEFLTYFQNEAQLEKSRLLSDRFSAERPKGSFSTLEIQRTEQGDSAMYLCASSRQGGTEAFFGQGTRLTVV.

The chain carries TRBV10-3 and TRBJ2-2; maybe TRBD2 (7 bases). V lost 6 bases, J lost 6 bases, and 11 bases lay in between. The CDR3 sequence is 13 residues long. From germline, CDR1 is ENHRY and CDR2 SYGVKD. The CDR3 nucleotides read TGTGCCATCAGCCGGGGGGCCGCCGGGGAGCTGTTTTTT. Amino acids: CAISRGAAGELFF.

The chain couples TRBV30 to TRBJ2-3; D may be TRBD1 or TRBD2 (5 bases each). The length of the CDR3 is 17 residues. Looked up from germline, CDR1 is GTSNPN and CDR2 is SVGIG (reference sequence). V was clipped by 3 bases and J by 4 bases, with 23 bases between them. CDR3 in amino acids: CAWRKGVREAGADTQYF. In nucleotides, the CDR3 is TGTGCCTGGAGGAAAGGGGTCAGGGAAGCCGGGGCAGATACGCAGTATTTT.

The rearrangement uses TRBV18 and TRBJ2-1; TRBD2 matches at 7 bases. V was pared by 0 bases and J by 5 bases, with 7 bases of the junction left unmatched. Germline V gives CDR1 KGHSH, CDR2 LQKENI. The CDR3 extends over 16 amino acids. CDR3 coding DNA: TGTGCCAGCTCACCACCCCTAGCGGCCCAGGACAATGAGCAGTTCTTC. The encoded protein is CASSPPLAAQDNEQFF.

The chain uses TRBV30 and TRBJ2-7; 9 nucleotides match TRBD1. The CDR3 runs to 15 residues. With V trimmed by 0 bases and J by 6 bases, 9 bases remained unmatched. Germline lookup yields CDR1 GTSNPN and CDR2 SVGIG (reference sequence). CDR3 region: CAWSVPYGTGIEQYF. The CDR3 DNA reads as TGTGCCTGGAGTGTACCCTACGGGACAGGGATCGAGCAGTACTTC.

This clone was counted only a few times. This chain joins TRBV4-1 and TRBJ1-5; D gene ambiguous. Deletions cut 1 base from V and 15 bases from J, with 13 bases between. The germline V gene has CDR1 MGHRA and CDR2 YSYEKL. The CDR3 contains 12 residues. The DNA of the CDR3 is TGCGCCAGCAGCCAAGCTGGAGGTACCTTGCATTTT. This encodes CASSQAGGTLHF.

A single count supports this clone. The gene calls are TRBV6-2 or TRBV6-3 and TRBJ2-1, with 8 bases aligning to TRBD2. V lost 0 bases, J lost 4 bases, and 8 bases stayed unmatched. CDR1 is MNHEY, CDR2 SVGEGT, per germline. The CDR3 sequence is 17 residues long. CDR3 bases: TGTGCCAGCAGTTACTCGATGGTAGCGGGGACTTACAATGAGCAGTTCTTC. Translated, it gives CASSYSMVAGTYNEQFF.